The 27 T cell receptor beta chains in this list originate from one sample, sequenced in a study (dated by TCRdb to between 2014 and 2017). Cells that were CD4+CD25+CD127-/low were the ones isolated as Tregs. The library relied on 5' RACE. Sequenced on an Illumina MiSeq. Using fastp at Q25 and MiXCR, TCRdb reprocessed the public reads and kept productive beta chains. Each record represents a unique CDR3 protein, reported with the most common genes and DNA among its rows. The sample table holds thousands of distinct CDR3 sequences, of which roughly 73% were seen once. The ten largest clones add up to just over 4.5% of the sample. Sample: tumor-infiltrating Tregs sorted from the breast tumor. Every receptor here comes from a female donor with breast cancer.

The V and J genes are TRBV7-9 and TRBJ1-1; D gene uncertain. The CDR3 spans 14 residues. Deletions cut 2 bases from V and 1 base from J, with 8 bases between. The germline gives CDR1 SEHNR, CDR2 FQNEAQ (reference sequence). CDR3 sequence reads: CASSLSYRNTEAFF. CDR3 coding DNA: TGTGCCAGCAGCTTATCTTACAGGAACACTGAAGCTTTCTTT.

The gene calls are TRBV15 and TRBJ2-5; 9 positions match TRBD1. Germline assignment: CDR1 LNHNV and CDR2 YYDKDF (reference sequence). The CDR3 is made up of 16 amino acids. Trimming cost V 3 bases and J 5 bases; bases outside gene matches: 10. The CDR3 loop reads CATSSLWGQGQETQYF. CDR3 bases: TGTGCCACCAGCAGTCTCTGGGGACAGGGCCAGGAGACCCAGTACTTC.

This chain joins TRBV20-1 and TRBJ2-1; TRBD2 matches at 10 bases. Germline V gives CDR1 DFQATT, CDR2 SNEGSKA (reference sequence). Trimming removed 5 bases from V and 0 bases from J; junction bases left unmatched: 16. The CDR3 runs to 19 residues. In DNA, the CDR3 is TGCAGTGCTCCTACACAGCGGGAGGGCTTCGGTAGCTCCTACAATGAGCAGTTCTTC. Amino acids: CSAPTQREGFGSSYNEQFF.

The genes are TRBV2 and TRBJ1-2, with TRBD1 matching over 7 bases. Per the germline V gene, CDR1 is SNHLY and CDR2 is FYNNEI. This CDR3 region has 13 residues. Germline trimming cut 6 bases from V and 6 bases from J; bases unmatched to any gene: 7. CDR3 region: CASRATGEDGYTF. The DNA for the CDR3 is TGTGCCAGCAGGGCTACAGGGGAAGATGGCTACACCTTC.

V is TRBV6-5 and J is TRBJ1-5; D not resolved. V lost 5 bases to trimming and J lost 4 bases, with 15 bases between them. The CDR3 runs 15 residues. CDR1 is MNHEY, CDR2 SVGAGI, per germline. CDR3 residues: CASSPDIKWNQPQHF. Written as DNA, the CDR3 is TGTGCCAGCAGTCCCGACATCAAATGGAATCAGCCCCAGCATTTT.

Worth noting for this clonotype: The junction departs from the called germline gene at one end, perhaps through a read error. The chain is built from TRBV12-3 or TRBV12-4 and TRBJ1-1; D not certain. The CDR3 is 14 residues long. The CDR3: CASRTHNMNTEALF. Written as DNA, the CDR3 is TGTGCCAGCAGGACCCACAACATGAACACTGAAGCTCTCTTT.

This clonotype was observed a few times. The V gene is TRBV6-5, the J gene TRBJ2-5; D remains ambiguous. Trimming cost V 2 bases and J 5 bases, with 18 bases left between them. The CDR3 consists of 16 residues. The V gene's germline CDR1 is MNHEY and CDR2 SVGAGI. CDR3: CASSYTEPHLGETQYF. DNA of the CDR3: TGTGCCAGCAGTTACACCGAGCCTCATCTGGGCGAGACCCAGTACTTC.

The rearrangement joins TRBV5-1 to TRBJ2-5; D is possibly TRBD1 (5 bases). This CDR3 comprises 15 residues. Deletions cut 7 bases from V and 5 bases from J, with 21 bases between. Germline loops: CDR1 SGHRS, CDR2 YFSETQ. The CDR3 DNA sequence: TGCGCCAGCCGCATGTCAGGGTATAATTTGGAGACCCAGTACTTC. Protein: CASRMSGYNLETQYF.

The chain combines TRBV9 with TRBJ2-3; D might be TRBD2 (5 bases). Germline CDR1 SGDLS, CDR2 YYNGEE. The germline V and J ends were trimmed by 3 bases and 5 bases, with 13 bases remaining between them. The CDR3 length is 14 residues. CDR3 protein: CASSGDVAGDTQYF. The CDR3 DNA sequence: TGTGCCAGCAGCGGAGACGTTGCGGGAGATACGCAGTATTTT.

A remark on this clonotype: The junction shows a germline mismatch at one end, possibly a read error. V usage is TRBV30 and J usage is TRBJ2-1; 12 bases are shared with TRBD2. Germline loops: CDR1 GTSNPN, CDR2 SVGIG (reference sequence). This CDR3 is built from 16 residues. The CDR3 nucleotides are TGTGCCTGGAGTTTTTCGTCTAGCGGGAGGGCCTCGGAGCGGTTCTTC. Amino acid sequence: CAWSFSSSGRASERFF. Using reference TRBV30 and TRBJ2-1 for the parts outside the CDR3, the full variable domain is SQTIHQWPATLVQPVGSPLSLECTVEGTSNPNLYWYRQAAGRGLQLLFYSVGIGQISSEVPQNLSASRPQDRQFILSSKKLLLSDSGFYLCAWSFSSSGRASERFFGPGTRLTVL.

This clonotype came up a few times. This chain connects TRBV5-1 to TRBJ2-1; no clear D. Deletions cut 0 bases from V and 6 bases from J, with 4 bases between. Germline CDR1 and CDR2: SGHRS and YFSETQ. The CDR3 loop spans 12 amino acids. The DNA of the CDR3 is TGCGCCAGCAGCTTGGTGGCCAATGAGCAGTTCTTC. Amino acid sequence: CASSLVANEQFF.

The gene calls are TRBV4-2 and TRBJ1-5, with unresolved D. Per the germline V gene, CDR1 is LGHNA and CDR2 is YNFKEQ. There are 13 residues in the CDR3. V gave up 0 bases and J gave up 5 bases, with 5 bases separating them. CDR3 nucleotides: TGTGCCAGCAGCCAAGATCAGGATCAGCCCCAGCATTTT. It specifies CASSQDQDQPQHF.

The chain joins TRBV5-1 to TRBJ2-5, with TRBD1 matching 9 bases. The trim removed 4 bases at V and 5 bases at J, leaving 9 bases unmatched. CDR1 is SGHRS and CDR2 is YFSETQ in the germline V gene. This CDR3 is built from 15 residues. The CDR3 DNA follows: TGCGCCAGCAGCAGCACCGGGGACAGGGTCGAGACCCAGTACTTC. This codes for CASSSTGDRVETQYF.

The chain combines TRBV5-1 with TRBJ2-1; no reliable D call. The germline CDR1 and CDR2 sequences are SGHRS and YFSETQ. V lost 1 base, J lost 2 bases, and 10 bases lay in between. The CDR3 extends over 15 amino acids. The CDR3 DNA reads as TGCGCCAGCAGCTTGAAAGGGTTCACCTACAATGAGCAGTTCTTC. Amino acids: CASSLKGFTYNEQFF.

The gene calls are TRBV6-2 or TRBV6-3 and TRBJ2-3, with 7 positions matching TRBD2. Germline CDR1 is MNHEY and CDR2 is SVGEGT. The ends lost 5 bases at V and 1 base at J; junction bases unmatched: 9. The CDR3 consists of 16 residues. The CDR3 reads CASSNPGTTRTDTQYF. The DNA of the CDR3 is TGTGCCAGCAGTAACCCGGGGACTACTCGCACAGATACGCAGTATTTT.

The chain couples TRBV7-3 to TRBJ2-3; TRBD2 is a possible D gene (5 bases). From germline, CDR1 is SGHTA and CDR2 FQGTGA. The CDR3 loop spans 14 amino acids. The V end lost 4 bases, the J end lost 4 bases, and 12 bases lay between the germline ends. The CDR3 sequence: CASSSGLAPDTQYF. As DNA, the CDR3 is TGTGCCAGCAGCTCTGGGCTAGCTCCAGATACGCAGTATTTT.

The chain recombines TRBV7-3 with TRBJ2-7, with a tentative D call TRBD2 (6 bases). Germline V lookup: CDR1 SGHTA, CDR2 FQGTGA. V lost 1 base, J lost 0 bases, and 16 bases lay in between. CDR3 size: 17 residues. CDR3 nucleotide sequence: TGTGCCAGCAGCTTAATCAGGCGCGGGGTCAACTCCTACGAGCAGTACTTC. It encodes CASSLIRRGVNSYEQYF.

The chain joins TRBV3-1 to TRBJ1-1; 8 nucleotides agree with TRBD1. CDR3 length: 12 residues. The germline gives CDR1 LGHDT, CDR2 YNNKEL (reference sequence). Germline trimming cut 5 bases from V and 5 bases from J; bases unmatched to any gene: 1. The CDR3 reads CASSDRGTEAFF. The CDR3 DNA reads TGTGCCAGCAGCGACAGGGGTACTGAAGCTTTCTTT.

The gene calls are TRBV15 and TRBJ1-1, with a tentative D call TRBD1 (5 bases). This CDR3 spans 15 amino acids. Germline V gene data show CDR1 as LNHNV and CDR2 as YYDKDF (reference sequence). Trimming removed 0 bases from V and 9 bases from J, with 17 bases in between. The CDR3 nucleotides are TGTGCCACCAGCAGAGATCGGGCAGGGACGATGAAAGCTTTCTTT. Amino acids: CATSRDRAGTMKAFF. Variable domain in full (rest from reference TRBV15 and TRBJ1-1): DAMVIQNPRYQVTQFGKPVTLSCSQTLNHNVMYWYQQKSSQAPKLLFHYYDKDFNNEADTPDNFQSRRPNTSFCFLDIRSPGLGDTAMYLCATSRDRAGTMKAFFGQGTRLTVV.

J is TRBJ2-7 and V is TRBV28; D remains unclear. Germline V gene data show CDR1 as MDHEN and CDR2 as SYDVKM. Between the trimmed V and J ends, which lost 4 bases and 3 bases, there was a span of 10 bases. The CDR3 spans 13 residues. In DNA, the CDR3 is TGTGCCAGCAGTTCGAGACCTGACTACGAGCAGTACTTC. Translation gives CASSSRPDYEQYF.

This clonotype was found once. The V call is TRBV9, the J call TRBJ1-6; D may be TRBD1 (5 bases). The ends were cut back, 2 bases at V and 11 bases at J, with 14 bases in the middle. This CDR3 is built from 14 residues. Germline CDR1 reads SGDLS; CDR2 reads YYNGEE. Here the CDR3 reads CASSVGRVDTPLHF. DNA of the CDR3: TGTGCCAGCAGCGTCGGCAGGGTAGATACACCCCTCCACTTT.

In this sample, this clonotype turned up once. The DNA of the CDR3 is TGCGCCAGCAGCCCAGGGACTAGCGGGGACGAGCAGTACTTC. It specifies CASSPGTSGDEQYF. V is TRBV5-1 and J is TRBJ2-7, with 13 bases that match TRBD2. CDR3 size: 14 residues. J gave up 5 bases and V 4 bases, and 3 bases lay outside the gene matches. Germline assignment: CDR1 SGHRS and CDR2 YFSETQ.

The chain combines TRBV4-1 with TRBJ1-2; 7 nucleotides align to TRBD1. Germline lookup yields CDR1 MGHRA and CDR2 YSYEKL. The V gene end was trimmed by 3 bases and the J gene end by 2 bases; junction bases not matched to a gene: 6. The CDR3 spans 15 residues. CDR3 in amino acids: CASSHPGTVNYGYTF. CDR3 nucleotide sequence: TGCGCCAGCAGCCATCCCGGGACAGTAAACTATGGCTACACCTTC.

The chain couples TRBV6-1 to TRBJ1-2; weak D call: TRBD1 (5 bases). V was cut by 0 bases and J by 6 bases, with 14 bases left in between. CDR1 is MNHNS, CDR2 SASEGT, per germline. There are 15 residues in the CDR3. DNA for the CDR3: TGTGCCAGCAGTGAAGCGGCAGGGTCCTCCAATGGCTACACCTTC. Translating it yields CASSEAAGSSNGYTF.

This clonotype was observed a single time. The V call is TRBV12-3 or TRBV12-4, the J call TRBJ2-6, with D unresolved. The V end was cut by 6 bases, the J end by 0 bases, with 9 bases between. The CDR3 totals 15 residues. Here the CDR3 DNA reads TGTGCCAGCAGCTTTACGGTCTCTGGGGCCAACGTCCTGACTTTC. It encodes CASSFTVSGANVLTF.

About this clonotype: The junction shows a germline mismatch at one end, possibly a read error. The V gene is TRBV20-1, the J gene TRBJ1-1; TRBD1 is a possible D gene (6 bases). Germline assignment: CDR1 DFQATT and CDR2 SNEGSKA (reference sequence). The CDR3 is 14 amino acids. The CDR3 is CSARPGAPNTEAFF. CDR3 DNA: TGCAGTGCTAGACCAGGGGCCCCGAACACTGAGGCTTTCTTT.

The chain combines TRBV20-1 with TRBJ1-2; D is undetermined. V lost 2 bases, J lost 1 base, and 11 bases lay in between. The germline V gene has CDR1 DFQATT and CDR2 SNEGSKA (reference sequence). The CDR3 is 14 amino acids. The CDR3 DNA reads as TGCAGTGCTAGACCAACGAGAGTTAACTATGGCTACACCTTC. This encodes CSARPTRVNYGYTF.